This T cell receptor beta chain came from a study of blood T cell repertoires in COVID-19. Study-wide context: COVID-19 samples from acute and convalescent phases originated in the United States, Italy and Spain.

In the original processing: Amplification of reference gene primers provided the estimated nucleated cell counts. Only in-frame clones appear in the TCRdb table, and some are missing; sequencing was by immunoSEQ multiplex PCR. V, J and clone size derive from that table, while D and trimming were established from the DNA sequence. The table records more than 95,000 clones, roughly 80% of them present only once. Germline assignment: CDR1 LNHNV and CDR2 YYDKDF (reference sequence). V was pared by 5 bases and J by 0 bases, with 16 bases between. The CDR3 loop spans 16 amino acids. This TCR was sampled from a human donor in a cohort sampled during active COVID-19. The rearrangement joins TRBV15 to TRBJ1-2; D is ambiguous. The sample taken for sequencing was peripheral blood. The CDR3 sequence: CATSGSGPSPNYGYTF. The CDR3 coding sequence is TGTGCCACCAGCGGGTCGGGTCCGAGCCCTAACTATGGCTACACCTTC. The whole variable domain, filled in from reference TRBV15 and TRBJ1-2, reads DAMVIQNPRYQVTQFGKPVTLSCSQTLNHNVMYWYQQKSSQAPKLLFHYYDKDFNNEADTPDNFQSRRPNTSFCFLDIRSPGLGDTAMYLCATSGSGPSPNYGYTFGSGTRLTVV.